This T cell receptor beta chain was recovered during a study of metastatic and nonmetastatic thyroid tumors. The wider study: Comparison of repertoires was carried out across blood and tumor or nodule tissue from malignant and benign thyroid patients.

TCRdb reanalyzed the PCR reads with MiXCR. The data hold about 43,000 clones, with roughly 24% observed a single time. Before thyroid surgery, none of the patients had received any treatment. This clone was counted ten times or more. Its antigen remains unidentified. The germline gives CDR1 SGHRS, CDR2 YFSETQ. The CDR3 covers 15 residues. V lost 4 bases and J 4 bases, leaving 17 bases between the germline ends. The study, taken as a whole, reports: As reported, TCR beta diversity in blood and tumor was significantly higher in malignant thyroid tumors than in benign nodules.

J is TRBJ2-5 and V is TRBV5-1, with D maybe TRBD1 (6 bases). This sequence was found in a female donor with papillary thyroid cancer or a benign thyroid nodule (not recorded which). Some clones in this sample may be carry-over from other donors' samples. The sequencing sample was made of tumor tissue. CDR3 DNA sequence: TGCGCCAGCAGCCCCGGGGACACATCCGGAGAGACCCAGTACTTC. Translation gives CASSPGDTSGETQYF.